Presented here are 16 T cell receptor beta chains from one specimen sequenced in a study of OX40 agonist ivuxolimab in advanced cancers. Sequenced by immunoSEQ multiplex PCR; TCRdb stores in-frame clones only, minus some. The sample lists approximately 82,000 clones, more than 90% occurring once. Sequenced material: CD4+ or CD8+ T cells sorted from blood, taken in a trial of the OX40 agonist ivuxolimab. These receptors were obtained from an adult with an advanced solid tumor such as melanoma, head and neck, liver or kidney cancer.

This chain connects TRBV12-1 to TRBJ2-1; the DNA was not compared with TRBD2, the D call given in the table. TRBV12-1 is recorded as a pseudogene. This CDR3 has 20 residues. CDR3 sequence: CASSPPGTSSHSSSYNEQFF. The CDR3 region has the DNA TGTGCCAGCAGCCCTCCCGGGACTAGTAGCCACTCGAGCTCCTACAATGAGCAGTTCTTC.

In regard to this clone: Other DNA sequences in this specimen translate into the identical CDR3. The chain has TRBV5-1 and TRBJ2-3; 8 bases line up with TRBD2. J was trimmed by 3 bases and V by 3 bases; bases with no gene match: 0. CDR1 and CDR2 from the germline V gene are SGHRS and YFSETQ. CDR3 length: 13 amino acids. The CDR3 loop reads CASSSGGTDTQYF. Written as DNA, the CDR3 is TGCGCCAGCAGCTCGGGAGGGACAGATACGCAGTATTTT. The entire variable domain, with the rest obtained from reference TRBV5-1 and TRBJ2-3, is as follows: KAGVTQTPRYLIKTRGQQVTLSCSPISGHRSVSWYQQTPGQGLQFLFEYFSETQRNKGNFPGRFSGRQFSNSRSEMNVSTLELGDSALYLCASSSGGTDTQYFGPGTRLTVL.

This rearrangement joins TRBV4-1 to TRBJ1-5; possible D gene TRBD1, 5 bases. Trimming removed 0 bases at V and 6 bases at J, with 12 bases between. This CDR3 region has 15 residues. Germline V gene sequence: CDR1 MGHRA, CDR2 YSYEKL. CDR3 region: CASSQDPQGIQPQHF. DNA of the CDR3: TGCGCCAGCAGCCAAGACCCCCAGGGAATTCAGCCCCAGCATTTT.

The chain has TRBV27 and TRBJ2-7; 9 nucleotides line up with TRBD1. The J call is in doubt because the DNA end fits TRBJ2-1 better. Germline V CDR1 and CDR2: MNHEY, SMNVEV (reference sequence). This CDR3 spans 17 amino acids. CDR3 sequence (DNA): TGTGCCAGCAGTTTATACCCCCCCGGACAGGGGAGCAATGAGCAGTTCTTC. Translated, it gives CASSLYPPGQGSNEQFF.

The rearrangement joins TRBV6-6 to TRBJ2-7; 9 bases agree with TRBD2. Germline lookup yields CDR1 MNHNY and CDR2 SVGAGI (reference sequence). J was trimmed by 2 bases and V by 5 bases; bases with no gene match: 4. The CDR3 covers 14 residues. The CDR3 loop reads CASSAASGTYEQYF. CDR3 sequence (DNA): TGTGCCAGCAGTGCGGCTAGCGGGACCTACGAGCAGTACTTC.

This chain links TRBV19 with TRBJ2-3, with D maybe TRBD1 (5 bases). The CDR3 has 14 residues. V was clipped by 7 bases and J by 0 bases, with 11 bases between them. Germline V lookup: CDR1 LNHDA, CDR2 SQIVND (reference sequence). CDR3: CASTDRGSTDTQYF. The CDR3 DNA is TGTGCCAGTACCGATAGGGGCAGCACAGATACGCAGTATTTT.

The V and J genes are TRBV28 and TRBJ2-1; possibly TRBD2 for D (6 bases). This CDR3 is 15 amino acids long. CDR1 is MDHEN and CDR2 is SYDVKM in the germline V gene. The V and J ends lost 6 bases and 6 bases respectively, with 18 bases between them. The CDR3 spells CASSPGLSGFNEQFF. The CDR3 DNA reads TGTGCCAGCAGCCCGGGACTCAGCGGGTTCAATGAGCAGTTCTTC.

V gene TRBV5-6 combines with J gene TRBJ2-3, with 7 bases fitting TRBD1. V shed 1 base, J shed 6 bases, and the junction held 11 bases outside the gene matches. Germline lookup yields CDR1 SGHDT and CDR2 YYEEEE. The CDR3 has 16 amino acids. CDR3 nucleotide sequence: TGTGCCAGCAGCTTGAGCCAGACAGGGTCTGTGGATACGCAGTATTTT. Its translation: CASSLSQTGSVDTQYF.

The gene calls are TRBV18 and TRBJ2-1; D unresolved. Germline values: CDR1 KGHSH, CDR2 LQKENI. This CDR3 has 14 amino acids. Trimming took 3 bases from V and 10 from J, leaving 16 bases between them. In nucleotides, the CDR3 is TGTGCCAGCTCACCTGCTGCGGCGGCCAACGAGCAGTTCTTC. Its translation: CASSPAAAANEQFF.

The rearrangement links TRBV5-1 to TRBJ2-5, with D possibly matching TRBD1 (7 bases). Germline CDR1 reads SGHRS; CDR2 reads YFSETQ. V was shortened by 1 base and J by 2 bases, with 9 bases between the two germline ends. There are 14 residues in the CDR3. For the CDR3, the DNA is TGCGCCAGCAGCTTGCAGGGGGGTCAAGAGACCCAGTACTTC. This translates into CASSLQGGQETQYF.

The chain joins TRBV4-2 to TRBJ2-2, with D hard to call. V was shortened by 0 bases and J by 3 bases, with 5 bases between the two germline ends. The CDR3 is 14 amino acids. Looked up from germline, CDR1 is LGHNA and CDR2 is YNFKEQ. For the CDR3, the DNA is TGTGCCAGCAGCCAAGAAATACACACCGGGGAGCTGTTTTTT. It is translated as CASSQEIHTGELFF.

The chain combines TRBV6-6 with TRBJ1-1; D is unresolved. V gave up 4 bases and J gave up 1 base, with 7 bases separating them. The CDR3 has 13 amino acids. From germline, CDR1 is MNHNY and CDR2 SVGAGI (reference sequence). The CDR3 loop is CASSSGRNTEAFF. The CDR3 region has the DNA TGTGCCAGCAGTTCGGGCAGGAACACTGAAGCTTTCTTT.

This rearrangement joins TRBV19 to TRBJ2-7; TRBD1 matches 8 bases. V shed 3 bases, J shed 0 bases, and the junction held 10 bases outside the gene matches. The CDR3 runs 17 residues. CDR1 is LNHDA, CDR2 SQIVND, per germline (reference sequence). The CDR3 spells CASSMLGQGPNSYEQYF. CDR3 DNA: TGTGCCAGTAGTATGCTCGGACAGGGACCTAACTCCTACGAGCAGTACTTC.

This clone has a single count. The chain uses TRBV10-3 and TRBJ1-1; the D is unclear. This CDR3 has 12 amino acids. The V gene's germline CDR1 is ENHRY and CDR2 SYGVKD. V gave up 10 bases and J gave up 1 base, with 10 bases separating them. Here the CDR3 reads CATLDGNTEAFF. For the CDR3, the DNA is TGTGCCACCCTTGACGGGAACACTGAAGCTTTCTTT.

This clone has just one count. In DNA form, the CDR3 reads TGTGCCAGCAGTGAATTGGGAGCAGATACGCAGTATTTT. Amino acids: CASSELGADTQYF. J is TRBJ2-3 and V is TRBV25-1; D might be TRBD2 (5 bases). Germline CDR1 MGHDK, CDR2 SYGVNS. The CDR3 runs 13 residues. Deletions cut 1 base from V and 4 bases from J, with 6 bases between.

This CDR3 reads CASSLVLLAGAENTGELFF. CDR3 sequence (DNA): TGCGCCAGCAGCTTGGTCTTATTGGCGGGGGCCGAGAACACCGGGGAGCTGTTTTTT. The chain joins TRBV5-1 to TRBJ2-2, with D possibly matching TRBD2 (7 bases). Germline CDR1 reads SGHRS; CDR2 reads YFSETQ. The CDR3 runs to 19 residues. Trimming took off 0 bases at V and 1 base at J, with 19 bases between the two ends.